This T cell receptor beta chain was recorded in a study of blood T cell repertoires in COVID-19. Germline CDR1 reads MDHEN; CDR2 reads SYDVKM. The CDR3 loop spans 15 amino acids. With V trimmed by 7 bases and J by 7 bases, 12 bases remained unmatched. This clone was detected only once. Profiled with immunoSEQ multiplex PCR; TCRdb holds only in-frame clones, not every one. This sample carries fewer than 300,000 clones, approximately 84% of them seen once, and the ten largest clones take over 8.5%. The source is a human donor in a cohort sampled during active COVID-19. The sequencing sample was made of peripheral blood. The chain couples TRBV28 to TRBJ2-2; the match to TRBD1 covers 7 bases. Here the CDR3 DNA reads TGTGCCAGCACACGAATCGACAGGGTAGGCGGGGAGCTGTTTTTT. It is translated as CASTRIDRVGGELFF.